Each of the 18 T cell receptor beta chains below was sequenced from the same sample in a study of ipilimumab plus nivolumab after autologous stem cell transplantation. Only in-frame clones appear in the TCRdb table, and some are missing; sequencing was by immunoSEQ multiplex PCR. The sample holds around 21,000 clones, 70% to 85% seen once. This specimen consisted of PBMCs, obtained in a trial of ipilimumab plus nivolumab as post-transplant consolidation. These receptors were obtained from a male donor with diffuse large B-cell lymphoma.

The CDR3 loop reads CAGSKSLAGDYEQYF. In DNA form, the CDR3 reads TGTGCCGGCTCCAAGTCCCTAGCGGGGGACTACGAGCAGTACTTC. The chain combines TRBV6-6 with TRBJ2-7; 10 bases agree with TRBD2. V lost 11 bases to trimming and J lost 3 bases; unmatched junction nucleotides: 13. The CDR3 runs to 15 residues. From germline, CDR1 is MNHNY and CDR2 SVGAGI (reference sequence).

The chain joins TRBV5-1 to TRBJ1-5, with 9 bases fitting TRBD1. Per germline, CDR1 SGHRS and CDR2 YFSETQ. After removal of 2 bases from V and 4 bases from J, the junction contained 7 bases not matched to a gene. This CDR3 comprises 16 residues. The CDR3 here is CASSFIGQGLNQPQHF. As DNA, the CDR3 is TGCGCCAGCAGCTTCATAGGACAGGGGCTAAATCAGCCCCAGCATTTT.

A single count supports this clone. The chain couples TRBV10-3 to TRBJ1-6; D might be TRBD1 (5 bases). Per the germline V gene, CDR1 is ENHRY and CDR2 is SYGVKD. The CDR3 loop spans 17 amino acids. Trimming removed 1 base at V and 7 bases at J, with 17 bases between. The CDR3 protein is CAISEWGVIQTNSPLHF. The CDR3 bases are TGTGCCATCAGTGAGTGGGGGGTGATACAGACAAATTCACCCCTCCACTTT.

The chain joins TRBV28 to TRBJ1-1; D perhaps matches TRBD1 (5 bases). Germline-derived CDR1 and CDR2 are MDHEN and SYDVKM. This CDR3 spans 15 amino acids. V lost 7 bases and J 1 base, leaving 16 bases between the germline ends. CDR3 sequence: CASNWVGRGNTEAFF. The CDR3, as DNA: TGTGCCAGCAACTGGGTGGGGCGTGGGAACACTGAAGCTTTCTTT.

The CDR3 nucleotides read TGTGCCAGCAGCCGCTGGGGTAGGGGCTACGAGCAGTACTTC. Protein sequence: CASSRWGRGYEQYF. The chain is built from TRBV5-5 and TRBJ2-7; tentative D call: TRBD1 (5 bases). Germline CDR1 SGHKS, CDR2 YYEKEE (reference sequence). V dropped 4 bases and J dropped 3 bases, with 14 bases sitting between them. The CDR3 runs to 14 residues.

This clone was counted between two and nine times. This chain connects TRBV2 to TRBJ1-5; no firm D call. The CDR3 has 15 residues. V gave up 0 bases and J gave up 6 bases, with 12 bases separating them. The germline gives CDR1 SNHLY, CDR2 FYNNEI. Written as DNA, the CDR3 is TGTGCCAGCAGTGAAGCGCCGTCCGGCGGTCAGCCCCAGCATTTT. Translating gives CASSEAPSGGQPQHF.

This chain joins TRBV15 and TRBJ1-2, with TRBD1 identical over 7 bases. After removal of 7 bases from V and 2 bases from J, the junction contained 4 bases not matched to a gene. The CDR3 covers 13 residues. Germline lookup yields CDR1 LNHNV and CDR2 YYDKDF (reference sequence). The CDR3 spells CATNPGQNYGYTF. Written as DNA, the CDR3 is TGTGCCACCAACCCGGGACAGAACTATGGCTACACCTTC.

This rearrangement joins TRBV6-6 to TRBJ1-1; D is possibly TRBD1 (5 bases). Germline V lookup: CDR1 MNHNY, CDR2 SVGAGI (reference sequence). The CDR3 totals 16 residues. V lost 5 bases and J lost 4, with 20 bases in between. The CDR3 sequence is CASSMTSGRRGTEAFF. The CDR3 DNA is TGTGCCAGCAGTATGACTTCAGGGAGGCGAGGCACTGAAGCTTTCTTT.

The chain couples TRBV15 to TRBJ2-1, with 9 bases aligning to TRBD1. The germline V gene encodes CDR1 LNHNV and CDR2 YYDKDF (reference sequence). The CDR3 length is 16 residues. The V and J ends lost 0 bases and 4 bases, in that order; junction bases with no gene match: 4. This chain's CDR3 is CATSRDTGGRYNEQFF. The CDR3 coding sequence is TGTGCCACCAGCAGAGATACAGGGGGCAGGTACAATGAGCAGTTCTTC.

This rearrangement joins TRBV5-1 to TRBJ2-4; perhaps D is TRBD1 or TRBD2 (5 bases each). The CDR3 sequence is 15 residues long. Per germline, CDR1 SGHRS and CDR2 YFSETQ. V lost 2 bases to trimming and J lost 4 bases, with 13 bases between them. The CDR3 here is CASSFYQGEKNIQYF. DNA for the CDR3: TGCGCCAGCAGCTTCTATCAGGGAGAGAAAAACATTCAGTACTTC.

The chain links TRBV5-1 to TRBJ1-6, with a weak D call TRBD1 (6 bases). Germline loops: CDR1 SGHRS, CDR2 YFSETQ. The CDR3 consists of 15 residues. V was trimmed by 4 bases and J by 8 bases, leaving 16 bases between them. The CDR3 DNA sequence: TGCGCCAGCAGCCCTTCACAGGGTGGGGATTCACCCCTCCACTTT. Translation: CASSPSQGGDSPLHF.

This clone came up a few times. The chain has TRBV7-9 and TRBJ2-7; TRBD1 is a possible D gene (6 bases). The CDR3 length is 14 residues. V lost 1 base to trimming and J lost 2 bases, with 9 bases between them. Germline values: CDR1 SEHNR, CDR2 FQNEAQ (reference sequence). CDR3 DNA sequence: TGTGCCAGCAGCTTAGTCGGACAGACCTACGAGCAGTACTTC. It is translated as CASSLVGQTYEQYF.

This chain joins TRBV7-3 and TRBJ2-2; D is uncertain. Germline V gives CDR1 SGHTA, CDR2 FQGTGA. The V end was cut by 5 bases, the J end by 4 bases, with 11 bases between. CDR3 length: 14 amino acids. CDR3 nucleotides: TGTGCCAGCAGCCCCGCTCGCGCCACCGGGGAGCTGTTTTTT. Its protein product is CASSPARATGELFF. The variable domain in full, completed from reference TRBV7-3 and TRBJ2-2, reads GAGVSQTPSNKVTEKGKYVELRCDPISGHTALYWYRQSLGQGPEFLIYFQGTGAADDSGLPNDRFFAVRPEGSVSTLKIQRTERGDSAVYLCASSPARATGELFFGEGSRLTVL.

The V and J genes are TRBV6-5 and TRBJ1-5; possible D gene TRBD1, 6 bases. Germline lookup yields CDR1 MNHEY and CDR2 SVGAGI. This CDR3 contains 14 residues. Trimming took 2 bases from V and 6 from J, leaving 11 bases between them. DNA for the CDR3: TGTGCCAGCAGTTACACCAGGGGTATTCAGCCCCAGCATTTT. This sequence encodes CASSYTRGIQPQHF.

The V gene is TRBV29-1, the J gene TRBJ2-7, with 8 bases identical to TRBD1. This CDR3 spans 12 amino acids. The V and J ends lost 7 bases and 2 bases, in that order; junction bases with no gene match: 4. Germline V gene lookup returns CDR1 SQVTM and CDR2 ANQGSEA. CDR3 in amino acids: CSASTGAYEQYF. In DNA form, the CDR3 reads TGCAGCGCCTCGACAGGGGCCTACGAGCAGTACTTC.

V gene TRBV5-6 combines with J gene TRBJ2-7; D gene ambiguous. Germline V gene data show CDR1 as SGHDT and CDR2 as YYEEEE. The CDR3 is 13 residues long. Trimming removed 3 bases from V and 3 bases from J, with 10 bases in between. CDR3 sequence (DNA): TGTGCCAGCAGCTCCAAGTCGGGCTACGAGCAGTACTTC. Translating gives CASSSKSGYEQYF.

The table lists this clone with a few counts. The chain uses TRBV2 and TRBJ2-7, with a tentative D call TRBD1 (6 bases). Trimming removed 4 bases at V and 3 bases at J, with 10 bases between. Germline values: CDR1 SNHLY, CDR2 FYNNEI. The CDR3 is 13 amino acids. In DNA form, the CDR3 reads TGTGCCAGCAGTGGGACAGCAAACTACGAGCAGTACTTC. It translates to CASSGTANYEQYF.

The rearrangement links TRBV7-8 to TRBJ2-1; D possibly corresponds to TRBD2 (5 bases). Between the trimmed V and J ends, which lost 1 base and 9 bases, there was a span of 19 bases. Germline lookup yields CDR1 SGHVS and CDR2 FQNEAQ. The CDR3 is made up of 16 amino acids. The CDR3 DNA sequence: TGTGCCAGCAGCTTAGAAATTTGGGCAGAACGGGGTGAGCAGTTCTTC. The encoded protein is CASSLEIWAERGEQFF.